The T cell receptor (beta chain) described here comes from a study of cytomegalovirus exposure and HLA in healthy donors (dated by TCRdb to about 2017). Study-level background: According to an earlier analysis of 587 of the donors, about 179 million T cells yielded 117 million unique TCR beta sequences and 276 Gb of sequence data. An early release that covered about 600 HLA-typed donors contained about 300 gigabases of sequencing data and about 93 million unique TCR sequences. Of the roughly 400 genotyped donors, approximately 80% fell in the genetic ancestry cluster associated with self-reported Caucasian donors. The study was designed to test whether signatures of past pathogen exposure could be identified by cataloging public T cell receptors. The T cell repertoires of 666 subjects were profiled by immunosequencing and related to cytomegalovirus serostatus. In addition to the first cohort of around 670 subjects, a separate validation cohort of 130 or so different subjects was used. To predict cytomegalovirus infection status, the study combined high-throughput TCR immunosequencing, statistical association of individual TCRs with disease status, and machine learning. A later analysis re-examined previously published TCR beta repertoires from over 500 donors and added high-resolution HLA genotyping to investigate patterns of TCR occurrence. Rather than drawing on any new phenotypic data, the later analysis identified candidate immune exposures from TCR beta sequences and the way those sequences occurred across donors. To decide whether each TCR beta V gene segment behaved as functional or pseudogenic, an earlier analysis of fewer than 750 of the donors relied on high-throughput TCR beta sequencing. Donor age, sex, ethnicity and CMV serostatus were compiled together with the repertoire data. Genome-wide SNP genotypes for about three fifths of the roughly 670 donors were used in a later genetic analysis, which treated that subset as a discovery cohort. All discovery cohort repertoires had been generated using a single sequencing platform. Both class I and class II loci were covered by HLA typing, at four-digit resolution. Typing coverage varied by locus: 629-630 donors for A, B, C, DRB1 and DQB1; 500 to 550 for DQA1; 600 to 610 for DPA1; under 490 for DPB1. Because of strong linkage in the cohort, five DR-DQ haplotypes were treated as single units for association and clustering. On average, around 200,000 unique TCR beta nucleotide sequences were sequenced per donor among some 420 genotyped donors of the cohort, with 15% to 20% of those sequences being non-productive.

The method was the immunoSEQ multiplex PCR assay. For the multiplex PCR, a mixture combining 60 forward primers for TCR Vbeta segments and 13 reverse primers for TCR Jbeta segments was used. The CDR3 region of rearranged TCR beta genes was amplified from genomic DNA with a multiplex PCR assay. The amplified TCR beta libraries were sequenced on the Illumina HiSeq System as 87-base-pair reads. Turning to the authors' computational methods: A later analysis tallied some 79 million unique TCR beta chains across the 666 repertoires, and about 10 million of those chains were shared by two or more donors. Raw reads were error-corrected and collapsed into unique sequences by a nearest-neighbor algorithm in which closely related sequences were merged to remove PCR and sequencing errors. CDR3 sequences were aligned to IMGT reference sequences to assign V, D and J gene segments. For a sequence to be retained, a match of at least six nucleotides was required to both a V gene segment and a J gene segment. Rearrangements were classified as productive when the CDR3 lacked stop codons and remained in frame with V and J, and all other rearrangements were classified as non-productive. CDR3 was defined according to IMGT convention as the region running from the second conserved V-encoded cysteine to the conserved J-encoded phenylalanine. In an earlier analysis of roughly 610 of the donors, sequences lacking an unambiguous match to a single V gene segment were excluded. An earlier analysis of fewer than 750 of the donors classified V segments as functional when productive rearrangements were above 56.7% and as segregating when the standard deviation between donors was above 5%. A statistical classification framework was built for diagnosing cytomegalovirus status from the catalog of TCR beta chain sequences. A later analysis assigned V and J genes by comparing TCR nucleotide sequences with IMGT/GENE-DB human TR gene sequences. In a later analysis, CDR3 sequences and most-parsimonious VDJ recombination scenarios were assigned using the TCRdist pipeline. In a later analysis, each TCR beta chain was defined by its CDR3 amino acid sequence together with its V-gene family, and reads lacking a unique V-gene family were excluded. A later analysis removed 592 highly shared, low-generation-probability nucleotide sequences to deal with suspected cross-contamination and a sequencing artifact. In a later analysis, a clonal expansion index was calculated for each public chain from normalized within-repertoire ranks of inferred template counts. In a later analysis, generation probabilities were computed with a VDJ recombination model fitted to out-of-frame rearrangements, and the resulting probabilities were checked against IGoR. A later analysis scored TCR-TCR, TCR-HLA and TCR-CMV co-occurrence with hypergeometric tests, applying a repertoire-size bias correction to TCR pairs. To estimate false discovery rates, a later analysis permuted the HLA or CMV assignments 20 times. A later analysis grouped co-occurring TCRs with DBSCAN, adding TCRdist sequence similarity when clustering within HLA-allele-positive subsets. Repertoires with fewer than 30,000 or more than 120,000 public chains, plus five repertoires with anomalous nucleotide sharing, were excluded from co-occurrence clustering. TCRdb obtained this table from immuneACCESS and retained in-frame rearrangements with V and J assigned. These tables miss some clones; where compared with another copy, unresolved V genes account for less than half of the shortfall, and the remainder is unexplained. For V, J and clone size, that table is used; D and trimming come from the DNA. The sample includes 100,000 to 150,000 clones, with 81% observed a single time. The ten most abundant clones make up about 0.75% of the sample.

This clone appeared once. Its binding antigen is unknown. Per-base quality was not reported, and no clone a single base away is much larger than it. The cohort comprised some 680 healthy bone marrow donors. At the time of sampling, every cohort member was nominally healthy, though immune exposures that went unrecorded were likely present. The donor tested CMV seronegative and was one of the 352 seronegative cohort members. Each donor provided a peripheral blood sample, and peripheral blood mononuclear cells were used for TCR beta sequencing. Genomic DNA extraction from the blood cell samples was performed with the Qiagen DNeasy Blood Extraction Kit. The full study reports these points: A later analysis associated roughly 17,000 TCR beta sequences with specific HLA alleles at a false discovery rate of 0.05. Immune exposure information for the cohort was limited to CMV serostatus. According to a later analysis, TCR association rates differed among HLA loci, with DRB1 alleles showing the most associated TCRs and HLA-C alleles showing the fewest. In a later genetic analysis, a missense DCLRE1C variant was associated with V-gene and J-gene trimming of TCR beta chains, and the association was replicated in an independent cohort. The sequencing pipeline was judged likely to have produced a cluster of highly shared sequence variants as a technical artifact. According to the authors, the approach could potentially be generalized to other disease states and immunological phenotypes. In an earlier analysis of some 540 of the donors, most TCR beta V segments appeared in productive rearrangements about 90% or about 30% of the time, broadly matching IMGT annotations. The cohort was sequenced for TCR beta chains only, and without alpha or paired-chain data the features that could be detected were limited. The 87-base-pair reads could not distinguish some IMGT-functional V segments, including TRBV6-2 and TRBV6-3, so those segments were excluded. Because counts were too low, under 20 rarely observed V segments, including chromosome 9 orphons, were left out of the earlier analysis of about 500 of the donors. A further reported finding was that TCR beta sequences accurately predicted the HLA-A and HLA-B alleles for most subjects in the first cohort. The classifier was reported to diagnose cytomegalovirus status with high specificity and sensitivity in both the original cohort and the validation cohort. Compared with equally common non-associated chains, HLA-associated TCR beta chains in a later analysis were more clonally expanded and had lower generation probabilities. In a later analysis, most CMV-associated TCR beta chains were found to appear HLA-restricted, with HLA associations seemingly driven largely by CMV exposure. In vitro tests confirmed that a few of the cytomegalovirus-associated TCR beta chains recognize cytomegalovirus antigens. When HLA alleles, especially DR and DQ, strongly co-occurred, attributing TCR associations to individual alleles was difficult. Several of the top co-occurrence clusters appeared to be linked to parvovirus B19, influenza, CMV and Epstein-Barr virus, according to a later analysis. Linkage disequilibrium might explain the correlated functional status among segregating V segments, but an unknown experimental factor could not be ruled out. While some public TCRs were present in many individuals, most TCR sequences turned up only very rarely across donors. The study listed over 150 TCR beta chains as associated with cytomegalovirus. A later genetic analysis reported fewer N-insertions in productive TCRs among donors in an Asian-associated ancestry cluster than the roughly 690-donor mean. Presence/absence analyses assumed roughly uniform sequencing depth across donors, an assumption that may not hold. HLA typing was unavailable for some donors at each locus, so association tests used only the typed subset.

V is pruned by 4 bases and J by 10 bases, leaving 9 bases of the junction without a gene match. The CDR3 runs 14 residues from the cysteine to the phenylalanine. Here the CDR3 DNA is all that survives: 42 bases in frame from base 1. The germline V gene supplies CDR1 MNHNS and CDR2 SASEGT. The sample taken for sequencing was PBMCs. This chain is built from TRBV6-1 and TRBJ2-1, with 8 bases matching TRBD2. The receptor comes from a man aged 18 to 35 in good health and CMV-seronegative. The CDR3 reads CASSVWERGTEQFF. The nucleotides read TGTGCCAGCAGTGTCTGGGAGCGGGGGACCGAGCAGTTCTTC.